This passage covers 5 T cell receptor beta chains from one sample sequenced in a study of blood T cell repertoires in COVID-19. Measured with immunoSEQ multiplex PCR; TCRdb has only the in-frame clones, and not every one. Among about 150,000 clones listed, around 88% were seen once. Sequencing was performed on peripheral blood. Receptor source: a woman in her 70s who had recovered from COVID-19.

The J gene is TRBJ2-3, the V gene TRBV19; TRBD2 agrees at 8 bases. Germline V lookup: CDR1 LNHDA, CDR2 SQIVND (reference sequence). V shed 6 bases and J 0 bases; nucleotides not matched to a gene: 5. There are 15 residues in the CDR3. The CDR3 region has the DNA TGTGCCAGTAGCCCCGGGGGGGAAAGCACAGATACGCAGTATTTT. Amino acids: CASSPGGESTDTQYF.

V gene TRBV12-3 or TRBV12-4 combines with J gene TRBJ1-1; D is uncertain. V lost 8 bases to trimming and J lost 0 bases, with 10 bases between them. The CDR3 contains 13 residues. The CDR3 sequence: CASLSGVNTEAFF. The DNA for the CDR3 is TGTGCCAGCCTCTCCGGGGTGAACACTGAAGCTTTCTTT.

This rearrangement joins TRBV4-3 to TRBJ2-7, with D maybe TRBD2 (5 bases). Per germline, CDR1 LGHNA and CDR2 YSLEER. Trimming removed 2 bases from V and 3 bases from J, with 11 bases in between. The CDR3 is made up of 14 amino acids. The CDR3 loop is CASSQLPGNYEQYF. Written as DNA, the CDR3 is TGCGCCAGCAGCCAACTGCCCGGGAACTACGAGCAGTACTTC.

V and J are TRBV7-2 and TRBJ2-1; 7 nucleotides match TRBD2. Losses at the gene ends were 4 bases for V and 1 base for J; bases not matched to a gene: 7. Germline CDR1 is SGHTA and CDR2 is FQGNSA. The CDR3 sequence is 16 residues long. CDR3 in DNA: TGTGCCAGCAGCTCGGCGGGAGCCCGATCCTACAATGAGCAGTTCTTC. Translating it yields CASSSAGARSYNEQFF.

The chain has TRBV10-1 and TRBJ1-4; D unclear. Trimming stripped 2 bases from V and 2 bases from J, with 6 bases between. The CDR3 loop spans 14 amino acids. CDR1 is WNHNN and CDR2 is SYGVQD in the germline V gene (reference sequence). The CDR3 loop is CASSEPTTNEKLFF. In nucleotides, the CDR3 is TGCGCCAGCAGTGAGCCCACTACTAATGAAAAACTGTTTTTT.